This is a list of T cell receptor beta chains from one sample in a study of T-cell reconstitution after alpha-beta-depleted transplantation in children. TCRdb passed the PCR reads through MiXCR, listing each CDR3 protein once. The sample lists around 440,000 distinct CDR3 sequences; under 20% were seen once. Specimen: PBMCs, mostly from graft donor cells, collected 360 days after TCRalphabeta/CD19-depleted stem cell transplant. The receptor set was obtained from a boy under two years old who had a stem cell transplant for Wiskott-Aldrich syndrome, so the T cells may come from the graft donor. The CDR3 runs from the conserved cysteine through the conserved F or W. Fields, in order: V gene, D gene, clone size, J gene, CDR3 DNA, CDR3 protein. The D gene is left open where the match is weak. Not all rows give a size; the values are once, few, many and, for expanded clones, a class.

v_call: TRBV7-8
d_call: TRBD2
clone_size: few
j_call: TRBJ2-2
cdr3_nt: TGTGCCAGCAGCTTAATGGCTAGCGGGGGGGCCGGGGAGCTGTTTTTT
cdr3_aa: CASSLMASGGAGELFF

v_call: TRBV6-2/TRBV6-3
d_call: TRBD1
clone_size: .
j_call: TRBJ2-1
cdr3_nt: TGTGCCAGCAGACCAAACTCGGGACAGGGTATGGGTGAGCAGTTCTTC
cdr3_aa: CASRPNSGQGMGEQFF

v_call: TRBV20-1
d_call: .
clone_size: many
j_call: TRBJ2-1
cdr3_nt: TGCAGCATACCTCGGACGGCGGCCCCCTACAATGAGCAGTTCTTC
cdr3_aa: CSIPRTAAPYNEQFF

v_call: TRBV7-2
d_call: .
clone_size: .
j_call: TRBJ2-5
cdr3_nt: TGTGCCAGCACCCGGGATCGGATCCCGGGAGAGACCCAGTACTTC
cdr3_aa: CASTRDRIPGETQYF

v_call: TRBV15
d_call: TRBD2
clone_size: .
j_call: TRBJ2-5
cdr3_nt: TGTGCCACCAGCAGAGAAGGAGGGAGGGAAGAGACCCAGTACTTC
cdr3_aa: CATSREGGREETQYF

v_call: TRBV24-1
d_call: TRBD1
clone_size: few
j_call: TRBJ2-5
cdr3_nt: TGTGCCACCAGTGATCCCGGGACAGGGGGAGAAGAGACCCAGTACTTC
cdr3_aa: CATSDPGTGGEETQYF

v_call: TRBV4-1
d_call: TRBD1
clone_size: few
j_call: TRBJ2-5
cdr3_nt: TGCGCCAGCAGCCAAGAGGCCAGGGGGCGAAAAGAGACCCAGTACTTC
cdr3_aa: CASSQEARGRKETQYF

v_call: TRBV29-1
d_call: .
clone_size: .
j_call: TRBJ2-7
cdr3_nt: TGCAGCGTTGCCTTAACCAAAGGGGTTAGCTCCTACGAGCAGTACTTC
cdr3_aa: CSVALTKGVSSYEQYF

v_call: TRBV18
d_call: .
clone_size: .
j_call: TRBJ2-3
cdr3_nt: TGTGCCAGCTCACCACCCCCCTCTCGAGATACGCAGTATTTT
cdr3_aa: CASSPPPSRDTQYF

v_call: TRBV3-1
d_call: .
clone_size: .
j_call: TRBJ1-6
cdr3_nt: TGTGCCAGCAGCCAAAGAGGGGACGGTTCACCCCTCCACTTT
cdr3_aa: CASSQRGDGSPLHF

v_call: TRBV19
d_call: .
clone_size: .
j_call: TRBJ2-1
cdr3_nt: TGTGCCAGTAGCGGAGTCTACAATGAGCAGTTCTTC
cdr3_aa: CASSGVYNEQFF

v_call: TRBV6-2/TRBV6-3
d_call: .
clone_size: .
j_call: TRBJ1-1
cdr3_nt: TGTGCCAGCAGTTTTCACGCTGGTAGGGACACGAGCCGGGCTGAAGCTTTCTTT
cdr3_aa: CASSFHAGRDTSRAEAFF